What follows are 24 T cell receptor beta chains derived from one specimen sequenced in a study of blood T cell repertoires in COVID-19. The assay was immunoSEQ multiplex PCR, and TCRdb's table has in-frame clones only and misses some. Here the sample spans 150,000 to 200,000 clones, around four fifths being singletons. The sequencing input was peripheral blood. Receptors originate from a woman of 80 years or more with active or convalescent COVID-19.

V is TRBV6-2 or TRBV6-3 and J is TRBJ2-7; 9 bases line up with TRBD1. Germline values: CDR1 MNHEY, CDR2 SVGEGT. This CDR3 spans 14 amino acids. V shed 5 bases, J shed 4 bases, and the junction held 6 bases outside the gene matches. The DNA for the CDR3 is TGTGCCAGCAGTGCCGGGACAGGGCTGTACGAGCAGTACTTC. Its translation is CASSAGTGLYEQYF.

There are a few counts of this clone. The chain joins TRBV29-1 to TRBJ2-4; 9 bases are shared with TRBD1. The CDR3 has 17 residues. V dropped 1 base and J dropped 0; count of bases not matched to a gene: 7. CDR1 is SQVTM, CDR2 ANQGSEA, per germline. The CDR3, as DNA: TGCAGCGTTGAAGGCCGACAGGGGGGACTAGCCAAAAACATTCAGTACTTC. Amino acids: CSVEGRQGGLAKNIQYF.

This clone has only a few counts. The genes are TRBV7-9 and TRBJ1-3; the D is unclear. Germline V lookup: CDR1 SEHNR, CDR2 FQNEAQ (reference sequence). Between the trimmed V and J ends, which lost 1 base and 2 bases, there was a span of 9 bases. The CDR3 consists of 15 residues. The DNA for the CDR3 is TGTGCCAGCAGCTTAGATATGGGAGCTGGAAACACCATATATTTT. Translation: CASSLDMGAGNTIYF.

The chain combines TRBV19 with TRBJ2-2; 8 nucleotides align to TRBD1. The CDR3 runs to 14 residues. Germline assignment: CDR1 LNHDA and CDR2 SQIVND (reference sequence). J lost 5 bases, V lost 9 bases, and 8 bases had no gene match. This CDR3 reads CASGSRGRTGELFF. For the CDR3, the DNA is TGTGCCAGCGGGAGCAGGGGGCGAACCGGGGAGCTGTTTTTT.

The genes are TRBV5-1 and TRBJ2-5, with D perhaps TRBD2 (5 bases). Per the germline V gene, CDR1 is SGHRS and CDR2 is YFSETQ. This CDR3 is 14 amino acids long. Trimming shortened V by 0 bases and J by 6 bases, and 12 bases separated the two germline ends. CDR3 in amino acids: CASSLGEWQKTQYF. The DNA for the CDR3 is TGCGCCAGCAGCTTGGGGGAGTGGCAGAAGACCCAGTACTTC.

This chain links TRBV19 with TRBJ1-1; unclear D gene. The CDR3 is 13 residues long. With 7 bases removed from V and 7 bases from J, the gap between germline ends came to 16 bases. CDR1 and CDR2 (germline): LNHDA, SQIVND (reference sequence). Here the CDR3 reads CASKKEERNEAFF. The DNA for the CDR3 is TGTGCCAGTAAAAAGGAAGAGAGGAATGAAGCTTTCTTT.

This clone was counted a single time. V gene TRBV4-2 combines with J gene TRBJ1-2; TRBD1 matches 10 bases. The CDR3 spans 13 residues. Germline CDR1 is LGHNA and CDR2 is YNFKEQ. The V and J ends lost 4 bases and 6 bases, in that order; junction bases with no gene match: 2. CDR3 coding DNA: TGTGCCAGCAGCCGAGGACAGGGGGATGGCTACACCTTC. Translated: CASSRGQGDGYTF.

This clone was seen just once. The chain uses TRBV2 and TRBJ1-5; 9 bases are shared with TRBD1. This CDR3 is 16 amino acids long. Germline values: CDR1 SNHLY, CDR2 FYNNEI. V trimming: 7 bases; J trimming: 2 bases; junction bases outside the gene matches: 9. The CDR3 sequence is CASTARTGVGNQPQHF. For the CDR3, the DNA is TGTGCCAGCACCGCGCGGACAGGGGTCGGCAATCAGCCCCAGCATTTT.

This rearrangement joins TRBV6-5 to TRBJ1-2; 8 nucleotides line up with TRBD1. Germline loops: CDR1 MNHEY, CDR2 SVGAGI. V lost 8 bases and J lost 8; bases outside the gene matches: 7. The CDR3 totals 12 residues. The DNA of the CDR3 is TGTGCCAGCTCTTGGGGGACAGGAGGCTACACCTTC. Translated: CASSWGTGGYTF.

This chain uses TRBV4-1 with TRBJ1-2; a weak D match, TRBD1 (5 bases). CDR1 MGHRA and CDR2 YSYEKL come from the germline V gene. Trimming removed 1 base from V and 3 bases from J, with 9 bases in between. CDR3 length: 14 amino acids. The CDR3 DNA sequence: TGCGCCAGCAGCCAAGGCACGGGGGACTATGGCTACACCTTC. It translates to CASSQGTGDYGYTF.

The chain is built from TRBV2 and TRBJ1-2, with D perhaps TRBD1 (6 bases). Trimming stripped 6 bases from V and 13 bases from J, with 24 bases between. This CDR3 has 14 residues. Per the germline V gene, CDR1 is SNHLY and CDR2 is FYNNEI. CDR3 bases: TGTGCCAGCAGCCCTGGGGTTCAGGGGAGTTTAATCACCTTC. It specifies CASSPGVQGSLITF. Drawing the rest from reference TRBV2 and TRBJ1-2, the complete variable domain is EPEVTQTPSHQVTQMGQEVILRCVPISNHLYFYWYRQILGQKVEFLVSFYNNEISEKSEIFDDQFSVERPDGSNFTLKIRSTKLEDSAMYFCASSPGVQGSLITFGSGTRLTVV.

This clone has more than one count but fewer than ten. The CDR3 protein is CASSPSYYSNQPQHF. The CDR3 coding sequence is TGTGCCAGCAGCCCGAGCTATTATAGCAATCAGCCCCAGCATTTT. The V call is TRBV27, the J call TRBJ1-5; no clear D. CDR3 size: 15 residues. Germline values: CDR1 MNHEY, CDR2 SMNVEV (reference sequence). V shed 6 bases and J shed 0 bases, with 12 bases lying between them.

The V and J genes are TRBV2 and TRBJ2-3; no reliable D call. CDR1 is SNHLY, CDR2 FYNNEI, per germline. V was clipped by 2 bases and J by 0 bases, with 9 bases between them. The CDR3 runs 15 residues. In nucleotides, the CDR3 is TGTGCCAGCAGTGAATGGCAGAAAAGCACAGATACGCAGTATTTT. This sequence encodes CASSEWQKSTDTQYF.

The chain recombines TRBV28 with TRBJ1-1; weak D call: TRBD1 (6 bases). This CDR3 has 11 residues. Germline loops: CDR1 MDHEN, CDR2 SYDVKM. V gave up 8 bases and J gave up 11 bases, with 15 bases separating them. The CDR3 coding sequence is TGTGCCAGCGGCCTTAACAGGGACGCTTTCTTT. This encodes CASGLNRDAFF.

The sample holds one count of this clone. The gene calls are TRBV7-9 and TRBJ1-3; 7 positions agree with TRBD1. V lost 5 bases, J lost 0 bases, and 13 bases stayed unmatched. Germline CDR1 reads SEHNR; CDR2 reads FQNEAQ (reference sequence). The CDR3 spans 18 residues. CDR3 nucleotide sequence: TGTGCCAGCAGCCCCCGGGGGGGGACAGTGAGCTCTGGAAACACCATATATTTT. Protein product: CASSPRGGTVSSGNTIYF.

This clone occurred a few times. This chain connects TRBV7-9 to TRBJ2-1; 8 nucleotides align to TRBD2. Trimming removed 4 bases from V and 10 bases from J; junction bases left unmatched: 18. This CDR3 contains 17 residues. Germline V CDR1 and CDR2: SEHNR, FQNEAQ (reference sequence). In nucleotides, the CDR3 is TGTGCCAGCAGCTCCGACGCCCGACTAGCGAGGGGGGGGGAGCAGTTCTTC. Amino acids: CASSSDARLARGGEQFF.

This chain links TRBV5-6 with TRBJ2-4; TRBD1 matches 9 bases. The CDR3 extends over 14 amino acids. V shed 7 bases and J 8 bases; nucleotides not matched to a gene: 10. Germline-derived CDR1 and CDR2 are SGHDT and YYEEEE. The CDR3 region is CASASTGGVDIQYF. The CDR3 DNA reads TGTGCCAGCGCGTCGACAGGGGGGGTGGACATTCAGTACTTC. The entire variable domain, with the rest obtained from reference TRBV5-6 and TRBJ2-4, is as follows: DAGVTQSPTHLIKTRGQQVTLRCSPKSGHDTVSWYQQALGQGPQFIFQYYEEEERQRGNFPDRFSGHQFPNYSSELNVNALLLGDSALYLCASASTGGVDIQYFGAGTRLSVL.

This clone was seen more than once but under ten times. The V gene is TRBV12-3 or TRBV12-4, the J gene TRBJ1-2; D unclear. This CDR3 is built from 11 residues. Between the trimmed V and J ends, which lost 8 bases and 4 bases, there was a span of 8 bases. In DNA, the CDR3 is TGTGCCAGCGGGCGGGCCTATGGCTACACCTTC. Translating gives CASGRAYGYTF.

This chain connects TRBV9 to TRBJ1-2; 9 nucleotides align to TRBD1. Germline V lookup: CDR1 SGDLS, CDR2 YYNGEE. The CDR3 loop spans 16 amino acids. Trimming removed 4 bases from V and 1 base from J; junction bases left unmatched: 8. CDR3 DNA sequence: TGTGCCAGCAGCAGGACAGGGGACTCGAATAACTATGGCTACACCTTC. Its translation is CASSRTGDSNNYGYTF.

The genes are TRBV27 and TRBJ1-2, with D hard to call. The germline CDR1 and CDR2 sequences are MNHEY and SMNVEV (reference sequence). This CDR3 spans 14 amino acids. Trimming cost V 3 bases and J 4 bases, with 12 bases left between them. The CDR3 region is CASSFVSAGYGYTF. CDR3 nucleotides: TGTGCCAGCAGTTTTGTTTCGGCGGGCTATGGCTACACCTTC.

This chain uses TRBV6-6 with TRBJ1-2, with TRBD1 matching over 9 bases. The J segment lost 8 bases and the V segment lost 2 bases, leaving 9 bases of the junction unmatched. This CDR3 is 15 amino acids long. Germline loops: CDR1 MNHNY, CDR2 SVGAGI (reference sequence). The DNA for the CDR3 is TGTGCCAGCAGTTACGGTCCGACAGGGGGTGACGGCTACACCTTC. It is translated as CASSYGPTGGDGYTF.

V usage is TRBV14 and J usage is TRBJ2-3; 7 positions match TRBD1. The CDR3 is 13 amino acids. The V gene's germline CDR1 is SGHDN and CDR2 FVKESK. The trim removed 4 bases at V and 3 bases at J, leaving 1 base unmatched. The CDR3 here is CASSRRGTDTQYF. For the CDR3, the DNA is TGTGCCAGCAGCCGCAGGGGGACAGATACGCAGTATTTT.

The chain links TRBV21-1 to TRBJ2-3; the DNA was not compared with TRBD2, the D call given in the table. TRBV21-1 is reported as a pseudogene. The CDR3 spans 15 residues. The CDR3 region has the DNA TGTGCCAGCAGCGCGCCCCCGGGGGTCACAGATACGCAGTATTTT. Its protein product is CASSAPPGVTDTQYF.

The chain uses TRBV6-2 or TRBV6-3 and TRBJ1-2; D unclear. The ends were cut back, 5 bases at V and 6 bases at J, with 16 bases in the middle. Germline V gene lookup returns CDR1 MNHEY and CDR2 SVGEGT. This CDR3 is built from 14 residues. CDR3 nucleotide sequence: TGTGCCAGCAGTACCTCCACAGATTCCCATGGCTACACCTTC. Amino acid sequence: CASSTSTDSHGYTF.